This T cell receptor (beta chain) was identified during a study of T cells after yellow fever vaccination. TCRdb passed the 5' RACE reads through MiXCR, listing each CDR3 protein once. The sample contains under 50,000 distinct CDR3 sequences, 5.5% to 7.5% of which appear only once. Ten or more counts support this clonotype. Study-level results: In post-booster samples, most primary-vaccination clones reappeared (about 97% CD4, 88% CD8). Abundant clonotypes from the bulk population could contaminate FACS-sorted repertoires. The authors detected almost none of the vaccine-responding clonotypes in sorted memory subsets on day 0. A faster peak, day 5 versus 15, was reached by the weaker secondary response.

The germline V gene encodes CDR1 DFQATT and CDR2 SNEGSKA (reference sequence). V was cut by 6 bases and J by 2 bases, with 11 bases left in between. CDR3 length: 12 amino acids. Sequenced here: PBMCs, either bulk or a sorted T-cell subset (CD4+, CD8+, memory, or dextramer-sorted; not recorded which), sampled 45 days after the yellow fever booster vaccination. The chain uses TRBV20-1 and TRBJ2-7; D unresolved. This sequence was found in a man aged 25 to 45 who received the YFV17D yellow fever vaccine. The CDR3 DNA follows: TGCAGTGCCAACGGGCCCACCTACGAGCAGTACTTC. It is translated as CSANGPTYEQYF.